Sequencing of this TCR beta chain was carried out in a study of cytomegalovirus exposure and HLA in healthy donors. The PCR was carried out with 60 Vbeta primers and 13 Jbeta primers. Data came from immunoSEQ multiplex PCR; TCRdb stores just in-frame clones and leaves some out. The data contain roughly 99,000 clones, around three quarters of them singletons. Notes on the study in general: Approximately 17,000 TCR beta sequences were associated with HLA alleles at 0.05 false discovery rate in a later analysis. A later analysis found that most CMV-associated TCR beta chains appeared HLA-restricted.

The germline CDR1 and CDR2 sequences are KGHSH and LQKENI. The CDR3 is made up of 14 amino acids. Trimming took 6 bases from V and 4 from J; bases not matched to a gene: 6. This clone was seen more than once but under ten times. Its antigen is as yet unknown. The receptor's source is a male donor in good health and CMV-seropositive. J is TRBJ2-7 and V is TRBV18; 10 bases fit TRBD1. What was sequenced was PBMCs. Written as DNA, the CDR3 is TGTGCCAGCTCTCCGAGGACAGGGGGATACGAGCAGTACTTC. Residues: CASSPRTGGYEQYF.